The source of this T cell receptor (beta chain) is a study of T cells in Graves' hyperthyroidism and ophthalmopathy. The study excluded patients with uncontrolled infection, other autoimmune disease, pregnancy or lactation. Using RNA transcripts as the source, TCR beta CDR3 regions were amplified. First-round RT-PCR targeting the TCR CDR3 was performed with the HTBI primer set. TCRdb reanalysed the multiplex PCR reads using MiXCR and keeps one entry per CDR3 protein. The sample includes approximately 570,000 distinct CDR3 sequences, about 20% of them seen just once. Trimming pared 3 bases from V and 1 base from J, leaving 18 bases between. Germline V CDR1 and CDR2: SGHRS, YFSETQ. This CDR3 comprises 17 residues.

This chain joins TRBV5-1 and TRBJ2-3, with D maybe TRBD2 (7 bases). The sequencing sample was made of blood. The sequence was obtained from a man aged 35 to 55 with Graves' ophthalmopathy. CDR3 in amino acids: CASSSGQGGGGTDTQYF. DNA of the CDR3: TGCGCCAGCAGCTCGGGGCAAGGAGGGGGGGGCACAGATACGCAGTATTTT.